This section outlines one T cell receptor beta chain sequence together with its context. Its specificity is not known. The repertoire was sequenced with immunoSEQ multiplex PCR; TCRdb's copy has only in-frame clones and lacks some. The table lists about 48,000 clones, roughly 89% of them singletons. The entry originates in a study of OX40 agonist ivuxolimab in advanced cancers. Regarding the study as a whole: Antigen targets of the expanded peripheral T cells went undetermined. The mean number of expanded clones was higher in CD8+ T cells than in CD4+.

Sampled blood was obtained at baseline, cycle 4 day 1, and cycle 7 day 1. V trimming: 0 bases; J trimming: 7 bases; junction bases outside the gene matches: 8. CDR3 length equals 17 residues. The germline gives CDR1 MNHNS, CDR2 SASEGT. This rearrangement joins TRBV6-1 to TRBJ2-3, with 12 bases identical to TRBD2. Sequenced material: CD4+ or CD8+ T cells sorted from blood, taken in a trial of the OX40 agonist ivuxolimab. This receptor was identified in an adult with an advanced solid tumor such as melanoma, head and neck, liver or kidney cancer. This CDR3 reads CASSEALAGGSVYTQYF. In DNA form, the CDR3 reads TGTGCCAGCAGTGAAGCACTAGCGGGGGGCTCTGTTTATACGCAGTATTTT.